Below, 8 T cell receptor beta chains from the same sample are listed, as sequenced in a study of early T cells in non-severe SARS-CoV-2 infection (dated by TCRdb to about 2021). Library generation was performed with 5' RACE. The reads were generated on a NextSeq 500. The public reads were reanalyzed by TCRdb: fastp trimming at Q25, MiXCR alignment, in-frame beta chains only. Rows with a matching CDR3 protein are joined into one entry that keeps the most common DNA and genes. For this sample the table gives 85,000 to 100,000 distinct CDR3 sequences, of which approximately 10% were detected only once. Roughly 4.8% of the sample rests with the top ten. Sequences were derived from whole blood, sampled at baseline. These TCRs come from an adult who was a healthcare worker with PCR-confirmed SARS-CoV-2 infection or an uninfected control (not recorded which).

V usage is TRBV1 and J usage is TRBJ2-3. TRBV1 is a listed pseudogene. The CDR3 contains 11 residues. This CDR3 reads CTSSFPDTQYF. CDR3 bases: TGCACCAGCAGCTTCCCAGATACGCAGTATTTT.

This clonotype was seen a few times. The V call is TRBV3-1, the J call TRBJ1-2; D remains unclear. V dropped 4 bases and J dropped 1 base, with 7 bases sitting between them. Per the germline V gene, CDR1 is LGHDT and CDR2 is YNNKEL (reference sequence). The CDR3 covers 13 residues. As DNA, the CDR3 is TGTGCCAGCAGCCCCTCAGTTAACTATGGCTACACCTTC. This codes for CASSPSVNYGYTF.

This clonotype occurred a few times. The V gene is TRBV7-2, the J gene TRBJ2-5, with unresolved D. The CDR3 has 14 residues. Germline assignment: CDR1 SGHTA and CDR2 FQGNSA. V was trimmed by 0 bases and J by 2 bases, leaving 7 bases between them. The CDR3 loop is CASSLARQQETQYF. The CDR3 nucleotides are TGTGCCAGCAGCTTAGCGCGGCAGCAAGAGACCCAGTACTTC.

This clonotype was seen repeatedly, ten times or more. This chain uses TRBV20-1 with TRBJ1-6; D unclear. Trimming left V 0 bases short and J 0 bases short, with 15 bases between. CDR1 is DFQATT, CDR2 SNEGSKA, per germline (reference sequence). The CDR3 sequence is 18 residues long. CDR3 sequence (DNA): TGCAGTGCTAGAGATTCTTGGGAGATAAGCTCCTATAATTCACCCCTCCACTTT. This sequence encodes CSARDSWEISSYNSPLHF.

This clonotype was counted many times. This chain links TRBV6-6 with TRBJ1-4, with 7 bases matching TRBD1. The J segment lost 6 bases and the V segment lost 0 bases, leaving 4 bases of the junction unmatched. The CDR3 has 15 amino acids. Germline V CDR1 and CDR2: MNHNY, SVGAGI (reference sequence). The CDR3, as DNA: TGTGCCAGCAGTTACTCGACAGGGATGGATGAAAAACTGTTTTTT. Translated, it gives CASSYSTGMDEKLFF.

This clonotype was found many times. The V gene is TRBV29-1, the J gene TRBJ2-7, with a tentative D call TRBD1 (6 bases). This CDR3 has 13 residues. Germline CDR1 SQVTM, CDR2 ANQGSEA. V gave up 7 bases and J gave up 1 base, with 14 bases separating them. The CDR3 DNA reads TGCAGCGCCTCGGGCACAGGGTCCTACGAGCAGTACTTC. This encodes CSASGTGSYEQYF.

The chain uses TRBV6-2 or TRBV6-3 and TRBJ2-1; 11 bases agree with TRBD2. Germline loops: CDR1 MNHEY, CDR2 SVGEGT. The CDR3 loop spans 15 amino acids. Losses at the gene ends were 6 bases for V and 0 bases for J; bases not matched to a gene: 1. CDR3 residues: CASRTSGSSYNEQFF. CDR3 nucleotides: TGTGCCAGCAGAACTAGCGGGAGCTCCTACAATGAGCAGTTCTTC.

The genes are TRBV19 and TRBJ2-1, with 7 bases lining up with TRBD2. Per the germline V gene, CDR1 is LNHDA and CDR2 is SQIVND (reference sequence). CDR3 size: 17 residues. J was trimmed by 0 bases and V by 5 bases; bases with no gene match: 10. CDR3 region: CASSSLAALSSYNEQFF. CDR3 in DNA: TGTGCCAGTAGTTCCCTAGCGGCCCTTAGCTCCTACAATGAGCAGTTCTTC.